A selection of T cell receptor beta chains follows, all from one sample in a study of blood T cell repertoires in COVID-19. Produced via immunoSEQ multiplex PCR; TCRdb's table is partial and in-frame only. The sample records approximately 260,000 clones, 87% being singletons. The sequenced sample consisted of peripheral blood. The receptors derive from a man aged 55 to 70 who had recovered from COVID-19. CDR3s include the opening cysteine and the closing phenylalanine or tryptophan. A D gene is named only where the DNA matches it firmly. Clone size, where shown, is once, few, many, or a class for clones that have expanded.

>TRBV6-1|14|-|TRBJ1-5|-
TGTGCCAGCAGTGACCGGACGGGGAATCAGCCCCAGCATTTT
CASSDRTGNQPQHF
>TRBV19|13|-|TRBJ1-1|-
TGTGCCAGTAGTGAGGGACAGAACACTGAAGCTTTCTTT
CASSEGQNTEAFF
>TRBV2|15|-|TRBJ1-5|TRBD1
TGTGCCAGCATAGTCGACAGGGCATTCAATCAGCCCCAGCATTTT
CASIVDRAFNQPQHF
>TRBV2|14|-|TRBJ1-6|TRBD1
TGTGCCAGCAGTGAAACAGGGGAAAATTCACCCCTCCACTTT
CASSETGENSPLHF
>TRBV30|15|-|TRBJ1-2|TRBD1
TGTGCCTGGAGTGCTGGGACAGGGGGCAACTATGGCTACACCTTC
CAWSAGTGGNYGYTF
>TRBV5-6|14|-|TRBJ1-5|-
TGTGCCAGCAGCTTGGGGTCGGGTTGGCAGCCCCAGCATTTT
CASSLGSGWQPQHF
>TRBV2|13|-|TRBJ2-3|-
TGTGCCAGCAGGGACAATCTCGCAGATACGCAGTATTTT
CASRDNLADTQYF
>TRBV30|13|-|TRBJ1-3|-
TGTGCCTGTCCCGCAGGGTTTGGGAACACCATATATTTT
CACPAGFGNTIYF
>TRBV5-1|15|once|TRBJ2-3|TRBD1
TGCGCCAGCAGCCTACAGGGGGCGGGGGCAGATACGCAGTATTTT
CASSLQGAGADTQYF
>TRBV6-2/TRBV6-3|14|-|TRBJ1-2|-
TGTGCCAGCAGTGTCCCTGCAGGGATCTATGGCTACACCTTC
CASSVPAGIYGYTF
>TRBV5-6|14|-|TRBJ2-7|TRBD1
TGTGCCAGCAGCTTCGGACAGGGGGGCTACGAGCAGTACTTC
CASSFGQGGYEQYF
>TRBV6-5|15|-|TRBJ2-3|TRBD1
TGTGCCAGCAGACCACAGGGGATTGACACAGATACGCAGTATTTT
CASRPQGIDTDTQYF
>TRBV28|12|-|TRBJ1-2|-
TGTGCCACTACCACGGCTAACTATGGCTACACCTTC
CATTTANYGYTF
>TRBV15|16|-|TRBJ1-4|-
TGTGCCACCAGCCTAACGGGTGCGGGAACTAATGAAAAACTGTTTTTT
CATSLTGAGTNEKLFF
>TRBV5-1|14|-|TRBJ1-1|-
TGCGCCAGCAGCTTGGGGGCCGTGAACACTGAAGCTTTCTTT
CASSLGAVNTEAFF
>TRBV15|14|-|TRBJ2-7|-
TGTGCCACCAGCAGGGGGACAAGCCCAGGCGAGCAGTACTTC
CATSRGTSPGEQYF
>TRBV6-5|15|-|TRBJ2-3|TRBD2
TGTGCCAGCAGTTACTCCCAGCGGGGGACAGATACGCAGTATTTT
CASSYSQRGTDTQYF
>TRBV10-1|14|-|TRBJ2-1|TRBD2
TGCGCCAGCAGCCCGGGACTAGCGGGGGGGCGGCAGTTCTTC
CASSPGLAGGRQFF
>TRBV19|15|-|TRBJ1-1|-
TGTGCCACAATCGAAAGGGGCCGATCGAACACTGAAGCTTTCTTT
CATIERGRSNTEAFF
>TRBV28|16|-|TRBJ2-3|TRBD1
TGTGCCAGCAGTCCCTCGACAGGGCGGTTCACAGATACGCAGTATTTT
CASSPSTGRFTDTQYF
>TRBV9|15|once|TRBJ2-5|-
TGTGCCAGCAGCGTAGCGTGGAGATACCAAGAGACCCAGTACTTC
CASSVAWRYQETQYF
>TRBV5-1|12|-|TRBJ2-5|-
TGCGCCAGCAGCTTGGACGGAGAGACCCAGTACTTC
CASSLDGETQYF
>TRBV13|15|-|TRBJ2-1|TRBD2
TGTGCCAGCAGCGGACGGACTAGCGGTTACAATGAGCAGTTCTTC
CASSGRTSGYNEQFF
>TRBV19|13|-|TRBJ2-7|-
TGTGCCAGTAGTATTCGGGACTCCTACGAGCAGTACTTC
CASSIRDSYEQYF
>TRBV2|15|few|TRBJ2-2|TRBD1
TGTGCCAGCAGTGTTGGACAGGGTATCACCGGGGAGCTGTTTTTT
CASSVGQGITGELFF
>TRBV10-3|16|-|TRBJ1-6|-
TGTGCCATCAGTGAGAGGGGTGCTGCCTATAATTCACCCCTCCACTTT
CAISERGAAYNSPLHF
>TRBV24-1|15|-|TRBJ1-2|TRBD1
TGTGCCACCAGTGAGCCGACAGGGGGAAACTATGGCTACACCTTC
CATSEPTGGNYGYTF
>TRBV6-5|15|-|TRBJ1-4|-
TGTGCCAGCACCCCCGGACAGTCAACTAATGAAAAACTGTTTTTT
CASTPGQSTNEKLFF
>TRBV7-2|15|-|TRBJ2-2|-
TGTGCCAGCGCTCTTCGAGCTAGCGTCACCGGGGAGCTGTTTTTT
CASALRASVTGELFF
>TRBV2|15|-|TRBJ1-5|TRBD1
TGTGCCAGCAGTAAGGACAGGGGGGGCAATCAGCCCCAGCATTTT
CASSKDRGGNQPQHF
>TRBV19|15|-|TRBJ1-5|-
TGTGCCAGTAGTGGACACCCCGGGAGCAATCAGCCCCAGCATTTT
CASSGHPGSNQPQHF
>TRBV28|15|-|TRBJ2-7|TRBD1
TGTGCCAGCAGTCCCATGACAGGGCTGGAATACGAGCAGTACTTC
CASSPMTGLEYEQYF
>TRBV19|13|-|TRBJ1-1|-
TGTGCCAGTAGTACGACAATCAACACTGAAGCTTTCTTT
CASSTTINTEAFF
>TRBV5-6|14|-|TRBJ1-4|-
TGTGCCAGCAGCCCGGGGTTGCGGGGTGAAAAACTGTTTTTT
CASSPGLRGEKLFF
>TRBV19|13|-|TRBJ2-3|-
TGTGCCAGTAGTGGTGCCAGTGTGGATACGCAGTATTTT
CASSGASVDTQYF
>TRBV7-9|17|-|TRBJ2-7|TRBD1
TGTGCCAGCAGCCCGGACAGGGTCCGCCGCGGGACCGGCGAGCAGTACTTC
CASSPDRVRRGTGEQYF
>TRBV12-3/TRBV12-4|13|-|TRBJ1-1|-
TGTGCCAGCAGTTTTGATAGGAACACTGAAGCTTTCTTT
CASSFDRNTEAFF
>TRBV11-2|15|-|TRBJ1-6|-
TGTGCCAGCAGCTTAGTTAACCAGGGAGGTTCACCCCTCCACTTT
CASSLVNQGGSPLHF
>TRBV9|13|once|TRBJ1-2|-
TGTGCCAGCAGCGTATCATCTCGGGGTGGCTACACCTTC
CASSVSSRGGYTF
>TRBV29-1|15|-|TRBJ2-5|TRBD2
TGCAGCGCTAAGACTAGCGGGGGGGCAGGAGAGACCCAGTACTTC
CSAKTSGGAGETQYF
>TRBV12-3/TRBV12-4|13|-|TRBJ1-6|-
TGTGCCAGCAGTTTTTCCCAGAATTCACCCCTCCACTTT
CASSFSQNSPLHF
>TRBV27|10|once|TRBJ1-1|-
TGTGCCAGCAGTATCTCTGAAGCTTTCTTT
CASSISEAFF
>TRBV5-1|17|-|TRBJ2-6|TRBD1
TGCGCCAGCAGCCCTACAGGACAGGCCTCTGGGGCCAACGTCCTGACTTTC
CASSPTGQASGANVLTF
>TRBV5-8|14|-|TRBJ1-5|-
TGTGCCAGCAGCTTGGCCCGGGTTCGACAGCCCCAGCATTTT
CASSLARVRQPQHF
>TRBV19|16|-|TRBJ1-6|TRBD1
TGTGCCAGTAGTAACCTGCGGGACAGAAATAATTCACCCCTCCACTTT
CASSNLRDRNNSPLHF
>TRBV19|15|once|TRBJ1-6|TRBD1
TGTGCCAGTAGTCCAGGGGGAACGATTAATTCACCCCTCCACTTT
CASSPGGTINSPLHF
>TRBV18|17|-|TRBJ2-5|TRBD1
TGTGCCAGCTCGGAGGGACAGGGGACGGAGGTGGTAGAGACCCAGTACTTC
CASSEGQGTEVVETQYF
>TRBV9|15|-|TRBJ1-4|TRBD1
TGTGCCAGCAGCGTAGACGCCAGGGGGAATGAAAAACTGTTTTTT
CASSVDARGNEKLFF
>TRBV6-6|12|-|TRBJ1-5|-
TGTGCCAGCAGTTCAGGCAGTCAGCCCCAGCATTTT
CASSSGSQPQHF
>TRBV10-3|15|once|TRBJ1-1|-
TGTGCCATCAGGGAGGGGGGACTGGGGAACACTGAAGCTTTCTTT
CAIREGGLGNTEAFF
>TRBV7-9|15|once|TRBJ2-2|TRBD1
TGTGCCAGCAGGCCGGGACAGGCGAACACCGGGGAGCTGTTTTTT
CASRPGQANTGELFF
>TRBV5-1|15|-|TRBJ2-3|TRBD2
TGCGCCAGCAGCTTCCCGGGGGGGCCGGCAGATACGCAGTATTTT
CASSFPGGPADTQYF
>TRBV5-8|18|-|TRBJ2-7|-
TGTGCCAGCAGCTCGCTAACTGGGGACAGCCGGGGGCCCTACGAGCAGTACTTC
CASSSLTGDSRGPYEQYF
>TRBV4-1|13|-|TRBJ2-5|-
TGCGCCAGCAGCCAAGGTCCCGTGGAGACCCAGTACTTC
CASSQGPVETQYF